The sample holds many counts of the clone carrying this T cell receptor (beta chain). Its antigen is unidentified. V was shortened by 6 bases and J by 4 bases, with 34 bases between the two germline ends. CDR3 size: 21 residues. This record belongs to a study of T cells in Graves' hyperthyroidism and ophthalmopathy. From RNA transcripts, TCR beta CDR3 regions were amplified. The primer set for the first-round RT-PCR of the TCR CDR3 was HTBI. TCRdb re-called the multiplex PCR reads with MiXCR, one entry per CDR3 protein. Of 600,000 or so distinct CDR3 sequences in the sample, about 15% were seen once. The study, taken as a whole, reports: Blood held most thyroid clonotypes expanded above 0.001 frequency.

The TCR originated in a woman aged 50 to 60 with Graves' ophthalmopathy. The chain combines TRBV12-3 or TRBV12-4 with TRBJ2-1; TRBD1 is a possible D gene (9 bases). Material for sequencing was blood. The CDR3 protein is CASRNKMGQGIRLAYYNEQFF. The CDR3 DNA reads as TGTGCCAGCAGAAATAAAATGGGACAGGGTATTAGACTAGCGTATTACAATGAGCAGTTCTTC.